A single T cell receptor beta chain is shown here with its context. Its antigen is as yet unknown. The sample comes from a study of T-cell memory formation after mild COVID-19. Study-level findings and limits: Those CD4+ clones that contracted were mainly in CM and EM (CD8+ ones in EMRA). CD4/CD8 balance held among clones contracting day 15 to 85, and later expanders leaned CD4+.

5'RACE, which relied on constant-segment primers, yielded TCR alpha and TCR beta cDNA libraries carrying sample barcodes and UMIs. MiXCR, run by TCRdb on the 5' RACE reads, gives a single entry per CDR3 protein. The sample has 70,000 to 95,000 distinct CDR3 sequences, 9.5% to 15% seen once. CDR1 is LNHNV and CDR2 is YYDKDF in the germline V gene (reference sequence). This CDR3 spans 15 amino acids. V was clipped by 1 base and J by 2 bases; unmatched bases: 5. The chain is built from TRBV15 and TRBJ2-7, with TRBD1 identical over 7 bases. The TCR comes from a man younger than 30 who had mild COVID-19 (a few samples of this study predate the infection). Cell type and time point are not known. The sequenced material came from PBMCs or a T cell subset sorted from them (not recorded which). The CDR3 region is CATSRGVGQPYEQYF. The CDR3 coding sequence is TGTGCCACCAGCAGAGGGGTGGGACAGCCCTACGAGCAGTACTTC.